The subject of this entry is one T cell receptor beta chain. The method was immunoSEQ multiplex PCR; TCRdb's version includes in-frame clones alone and lacks a portion of them. This table holds about 360,000 clones, around 86% found once. The sample originates from a study of cytomegalovirus exposure and HLA in healthy donors. This CDR3 comprises 14 residues. Germline CDR1 is LNHDA and CDR2 is SQIVND (reference sequence). V was trimmed by 6 bases and J by 3 bases, leaving 12 bases between them. The chain combines TRBV19 with TRBJ1-5; D perhaps matches TRBD1 (6 bases). What was sequenced was PBMCs. The receptor's source is a woman aged 18-29 years in good health and CMV-seronegative. CDR3: CASSTGRFNQPQHF. The CDR3 DNA reads TGTGCCAGTAGCACAGGGCGCTTCAATCAGCCCCAGCATTTT.